This entry features one T cell receptor (beta chain) sequence. The sample is drawn from a study of blood T cell repertoires in COVID-19. Study background: There were acute and convalescent COVID-19 samples, and they came from the United States, Italy and Spain. Sample material is recorded as cDNA or gDNA derived from T cells, B-cell-depleted T cells, or PBMCs.

The table came from immunoSEQ multiplex PCR; TCRdb's copy has only in-frame clones and leaves some out. The sample has hundreds of thousands of clones; more than 70% are singletons. This CDR3 region has 13 residues. Germline V gene sequence: CDR1 LGHDT, CDR2 YNNKEL (reference sequence). Unmatched junction bases numbered 12, after V lost 3 bases and J lost 16 bases. The chain carries TRBV3-1 (or the pseudogene TRBV3-2) and TRBJ1-5; 7 positions match TRBD1. The origin of this receptor is a woman in her thirties with COVID-19, enrolled during active disease. The material sequenced was peripheral blood. The CDR3 loop reads CASSQEDRVPLHF. DNA of the CDR3: TGTGCCAGCAGCCAGGAAGACAGGGTCCCTCTTCATTTT.